Below are 11 T cell receptor beta chains sequenced from a single sample in a study of beta chain features in type 1 diabetes. Antigen specificity for these receptors is unknown. Expressed TCRB transcripts were sequenced, since all the RNA that had been isolated was reverse transcribed. Some clones are missing from TCRdb's copy, which holds only in-frame ones; the method was immunoSEQ multiplex PCR. Of approximately 140,000 clones listed, 9% are singletons. Whole-study findings and limits: TCRB CDR3 length was moderately but significantly reduced in all four CD4+ subsets of Type 1 diabetes patients.

Sequencing input: central memory CD4+ T cells from blood. Receptors were obtained from a man in his thirties or forties with type 1 diabetes.

The gene calls are TRBV6-6 and TRBJ2-7, with 7 bases identical to TRBD1. There are 13 residues in the CDR3. The V gene end was trimmed by 5 bases and the J gene end by 5 bases; junction bases not matched to a gene: 6. Germline assignment: CDR1 MNHNY and CDR2 SVGAGI (reference sequence). This chain's CDR3 is CASSRQGPNEQYF. The CDR3 region has the DNA TGTGCCAGCAGTCGACAGGGTCCGAACGAGCAGTACTTC.

The rearrangement joins TRBV9 to TRBJ1-2; 8 bases fit TRBD1. Germline V gene data show CDR1 as SGDLS and CDR2 as YYNGEE. This CDR3 comprises 14 residues. The ends lost 4 bases at V and 6 bases at J; junction bases unmatched: 8. The CDR3: CASSLVGQVDGYTF. DNA of the CDR3: TGTGCCAGCAGCTTGGTGGGACAGGTCGATGGCTACACCTTC.

V gene TRBV11-2 combines with J gene TRBJ2-4; D uncertain. The CDR3 is 14 residues long. CDR1 is SGHAT and CDR2 is FQNNGV in the germline V gene. Trimming left V 4 bases short and J 2 bases short, with 9 bases between. CDR3: CASSSLLTKNIQYF. The CDR3 coding sequence is TGTGCCAGCAGCTCCTTGCTAACCAAAAACATTCAGTACTTC.

V and J are TRBV14 and TRBJ2-7; D is possibly TRBD1 (6 bases). CDR1 and CDR2 from the germline V gene are SGHDN and FVKESK. V was cut by 8 bases and J by 3 bases, with 14 bases left in between. The CDR3 sequence is 13 residues long. DNA of the CDR3: TGTGCCAGCTCACGGCAGGGGTACTACGAGCAGTACTTC. Translation gives CASSRQGYYEQYF. The full variable domain, completed using reference TRBV14 and TRBJ2-7, is EAGVTQFPSHSVIEKGQTVTLRCDPISGHDNLYWYRRVMGKEIKFLLHFVKESKQDESGMPNNRFLAERTGGTYSTLKVQPAELEDSGVYFCASSRQGYYEQYFGPGTRLTVT.

This sequence joins TRBV18 and TRBJ1-5, with TRBD1 matching over 7 bases. V was clipped by 5 bases and J by 5 bases; unmatched bases: 9. The CDR3 consists of 15 residues. The germline gives CDR1 KGHSH, CDR2 LQKENI. The CDR3 bases are TGTGCCAGCTCATTAAGACAGGGCGGTGATCAGCCCCAGCATTTT. Translating it yields CASSLRQGGDQPQHF.

CDR3 sequence reads: CASSQEPSGGPGYGDTQYF. CDR3 in DNA: TGCGCCAGCAGCCAAGAGCCTAGCGGGGGCCCGGGGTACGGTGACACCCAGTACTTC. This sequence joins TRBV4-1 and TRBJ2-5; TRBD2 aligns across 10 bases. J gave up 8 bases and V 0 bases, and 18 bases lay outside the gene matches. Germline V gene data show CDR1 as MGHRA and CDR2 as YSYEKL. This CDR3 spans 19 amino acids.

This clone was picked up a small number of times. The same CDR3 can be traced to other DNA sequences in this sample. V gene TRBV30 combines with J gene TRBJ2-5; D not resolved. The CDR3 is 13 residues long. Germline V gene sequence: CDR1 GTSNPN, CDR2 SVGIG (reference sequence). V lost 0 bases and J lost 5, with 10 bases in between. CDR3 sequence: CAWSVRLRETQYF. The CDR3 DNA follows: TGTGCCTGGAGTGTACGTTTGAGGGAGACCCAGTACTTC.

V and J are TRBV28 and TRBJ2-7; tentatively, D is TRBD1 (6 bases). Trimming took 3 bases from V and 0 from J, leaving 9 bases between them. The germline V gene encodes CDR1 MDHEN and CDR2 SYDVKM. The CDR3 sequence is 14 residues long. CDR3 loop: CASSFLQGSYEQYF. CDR3 coding DNA: TGTGCCAGCAGTTTTCTACAGGGCTCCTACGAGCAGTACTTC.

The chain couples TRBV7-8 to TRBJ2-7; a weak D match, TRBD1 (6 bases). The CDR3 covers 15 residues. V was shortened by 4 bases and J by 2 bases, with 15 bases between the two germline ends. Germline assignment: CDR1 SGHVS and CDR2 FQNEAQ. CDR3 amino acids: CASSSETGTTYEQYF. Here the CDR3 DNA reads TGTGCCAGCAGCTCGGAGACAGGTACAACCTACGAGCAGTACTTC.

The chain employs TRBV6-1 and TRBJ2-3; TRBD2 is a possible D gene (6 bases). The germline CDR1 and CDR2 sequences are MNHNS and SASEGT. Trimming pared 2 bases from V and 7 bases from J, leaving 16 bases between. The length of the CDR3 is 15 residues. As DNA, the CDR3 is TGTGCCAGCAGTGAAATGGGGGGTAAGGGAAATACGCAGTATTTT. Its protein is CASSEMGGKGNTQYF.

Ten or more counts support this clone. This sequence joins TRBV29-1 and TRBJ2-3; 8 bases agree with TRBD2. V lost 6 bases, J lost 2 bases, and 13 bases stayed unmatched. The CDR3 runs 16 residues. Per the germline V gene, CDR1 is SQVTM and CDR2 is ANQGSEA. In DNA, the CDR3 is TGCAGCGTAGCTGGGGTAGCGGGGTTTAACACAGATACGCAGTATTTT. Encoded protein: CSVAGVAGFNTDTQYF.